Listed here are 6 T cell receptor beta chains from one sample, sequenced in a study of T cells in narcolepsy. This table comes from immunoSEQ multiplex PCR, and its TCRdb copy is limited to in-frame clones, with some not included. The sample includes about 35,000 clones, 87% of them seen just once. What was sequenced was CD45RA- memory CD4+ T cells from PBMCs. The receptors derive from a human donor with narcolepsy.

V gene TRBV5-4 combines with J gene TRBJ1-1; D may be TRBD1 (6 bases). Looked up from germline, CDR1 is SGHNT and CDR2 is YYREEE (reference sequence). The CDR3 spans 15 residues. Trimming stripped 5 bases from V and 4 bases from J, with 18 bases between. This chain's CDR3 is CASSLFQGWGTEAFF. Here the CDR3 DNA reads TGTGCCAGCAGTTTATTTCAGGGGTGGGGCACTGAAGCTTTCTTT.

This rearrangement joins TRBV5-1 to TRBJ2-7; a weak D match, TRBD2 (5 bases). The CDR3 length is 12 residues. Germline CDR1 and CDR2: SGHRS and YFSETQ. Trimming pared 0 bases from V and 5 bases from J, leaving 6 bases between. CDR3 region: CASSLAGNEQYF. Written as DNA, the CDR3 is TGCGCCAGCAGCTTGGCCGGGAACGAGCAGTACTTC.

This chain uses TRBV7-2 with TRBJ2-1; D gene ambiguous. Trimming removed 2 bases from V and 6 bases from J, with 8 bases in between. The CDR3 covers 13 residues. Germline CDR1 reads SGHTA; CDR2 reads FQGNSA. CDR3 sequence: CASSLPLGNEQFF. CDR3 bases: TGTGCCAGCAGCTTACCCCTCGGCAATGAGCAGTTCTTC.

The chain carries TRBV11-3 and TRBJ2-7, with a tentative D call TRBD1 (5 bases). The CDR3 sequence is 13 residues long. V was cut by 5 bases and J by 1 base, with 9 bases left in between. Germline-derived CDR1 and CDR2 are SGHNT and YENEEA. CDR3 coding DNA: TGTGCCAGCAGCGCGACAGCTTCCTACGAGCAGTACTTC. It codes for CASSATASYEQYF.

The chain recombines TRBV6-5 with TRBJ1-4, with D possibly being TRBD1 (6 bases). The CDR3 totals 14 residues. With 5 bases removed from V and 7 bases from J, the gap between germline ends came to 14 bases. Germline-derived CDR1 and CDR2 are MNHEY and SVGAGI. The CDR3 here is CASSPYLGGEKLFF. The CDR3 DNA sequence: TGTGCCAGCAGTCCCTATTTAGGGGGTGAAAAACTGTTTTTT.

The rearrangement joins TRBV7-9 to TRBJ2-5, with D perhaps TRBD1 (6 bases). Deletions cut 5 bases from V and 1 base from J, with 11 bases between. The germline gives CDR1 SEHNR, CDR2 FQNEAQ (reference sequence). This CDR3 has 14 residues. This CDR3 is CASSGGQPQETQYF. The DNA of the CDR3 is TGTGCCAGCAGCGGAGGACAGCCCCAAGAGACCCAGTACTTC.